The 15 T cell receptor beta chains reported below all come from one sample, sequenced in a study of T-cell memory formation after mild COVID-19. TCRdb passed the 5' RACE reads through MiXCR, listing each CDR3 protein once. Here the sample spans 450,000 to 650,000 distinct CDR3 sequences, approximately 21% being singletons. The specimen was PBMCs or a T cell subset sorted from them (not recorded which). The receptors stem from an adult woman who had mild COVID-19 (a few samples of this study predate the infection). Cell type and time point are not known.

V gene TRBV7-2 combines with J gene TRBJ2-3; 7 bases match TRBD1. V lost 2 bases, J lost 4 bases, and 3 bases stayed unmatched. The germline gives CDR1 SGHTA, CDR2 FQGNSA. The CDR3 covers 14 residues. This CDR3 is CASSLRGHPDTQYF. The CDR3 coding sequence is TGTGCCAGCAGCTTAAGGGGGCACCCAGATACGCAGTATTTT.

The J gene is TRBJ2-7, the V gene TRBV4-1; 10 nucleotides agree with TRBD2. V lost 1 base, J lost 2 bases, and 2 bases stayed unmatched. The CDR3 totals 15 residues. Germline V gene lookup returns CDR1 MGHRA and CDR2 YSYEKL. The CDR3 sequence: CASSQGGTSAYEQYF. The DNA of the CDR3 is TGCGCCAGCAGCCAAGGTGGGACTAGCGCCTACGAGCAGTACTTC.

CDR3 nucleotide sequence: TGTGCCACCAGTGACCTCGGACTAGCGGCCGCAGATACGCAGTATTTT. Translation: CATSDLGLAAADTQYF. The V call is TRBV24-1, the J call TRBJ2-3; 10 nucleotides agree with TRBD2. This CDR3 contains 16 residues. Germline assignment: CDR1 KGHDR and CDR2 SFDVKD. After removal of 4 bases from V and 4 bases from J, the junction contained 7 bases not matched to a gene.

The J gene is TRBJ2-5, the V gene TRBV7-2; D remains unclear. The germline V gene encodes CDR1 SGHTA and CDR2 FQGNSA. V was cut by 5 bases and J by 3 bases, with 16 bases left in between. The CDR3 spans 15 residues. DNA of the CDR3: TGTGCCAGCAGCCTCAGATTCGGCTTCAAAGAGACCCAGTACTTC. This gives the protein CASSLRFGFKETQYF.

The chain is built from TRBV6-6 and TRBJ2-1; 9 bases agree with TRBD2. V gave up 2 bases and J gave up 5 bases; unmatched junction bases: 7. Germline CDR1 and CDR2: MNHNY and SVGAGI (reference sequence). The CDR3 runs to 16 residues. The CDR3 sequence is CASSYRREGWNNEQFF. The CDR3 DNA follows: TGTGCCAGCAGTTACAGGCGGGAGGGCTGGAACAATGAGCAGTTCTTC.

The genes are TRBV12-3 or TRBV12-4 and TRBJ2-7, with 7 bases matching TRBD1. The CDR3 extends over 12 amino acids. Trimming removed 8 bases from V and 9 bases from J; junction bases left unmatched: 10. The CDR3 reads CASGTEQGWQYF. The CDR3 region has the DNA TGTGCCAGCGGGACAGAACAGGGGTGGCAGTACTTC.

The V gene is TRBV12-3 or TRBV12-4, the J gene TRBJ1-2; the D gene is possibly TRBD1 (6 bases). V was cut by 5 bases and J by 4 bases, with 17 bases left in between. CDR3 length: 15 residues. The CDR3 DNA follows: TGTGCCAGCAGTCCCCCCGGGGGGCTAAGCTATGGCTACACCTTC. Amino acids: CASSPPGGLSYGYTF.

The genes are TRBV19 and TRBJ2-3, with D possibly being TRBD1 (6 bases). Per the germline V gene, CDR1 is LNHDA and CDR2 is SQIVND (reference sequence). V lost 6 bases, J lost 4 bases, and 17 bases lay in between. This CDR3 has 15 amino acids. The CDR3 is CASSQIQGAADTQYF. The CDR3, as DNA: TGTGCCAGTAGCCAAATACAGGGTGCGGCAGATACGCAGTATTTT.

The chain employs TRBV5-1 and TRBJ2-1; 9 bases are a match to TRBD2. This CDR3 contains 17 residues. The germline CDR1 and CDR2 sequences are SGHRS and YFSETQ. Trimming took 0 bases from V and 8 from J; bases not matched to a gene: 12. CDR3 nucleotide sequence: TGCGCCAGCAGCTTGGCGACCTTCAGCGGGAGGTGGGATGAGCAGTTCTTC. It specifies CASSLATFSGRWDEQFF.

This clonotype has only a few counts. The chain has TRBV12-3 or TRBV12-4 and TRBJ2-5; 10 bases are a match to TRBD1. The CDR3 has 15 amino acids. The trim removed 6 bases at V and 5 bases at J, leaving 9 bases unmatched. CDR3 in amino acids: CASRPTGGSWETQYF. DNA of the CDR3: TGTGCCAGCAGGCCGACAGGGGGCAGTTGGGAGACCCAGTACTTC.

The chain employs TRBV3-1 and TRBJ2-1; 7 nucleotides match TRBD2. The J segment lost 6 bases and the V segment lost 0 bases, leaving 11 bases of the junction unmatched. The V gene's germline CDR1 is LGHDT and CDR2 YNNKEL (reference sequence). This CDR3 is 17 amino acids long. In DNA form, the CDR3 reads TGTGCCAGCAGCCAAGATTGGTTAGCGGGTGGACCCAATGAGCAGTTCTTC. Translation: CASSQDWLAGGPNEQFF.

This clonotype was observed a handful of times. This chain links TRBV6-5 with TRBJ1-6, with D hard to call. Per the germline V gene, CDR1 is MNHEY and CDR2 is SVGAGI. V was shortened by 6 bases and J by 6 bases, with 18 bases between the two germline ends. The CDR3 is made up of 16 amino acids. The CDR3 region has the DNA TGTGCCAGCAGACCTGCCGGCGGGCGGATTAATTCACCCCTCCACTTT. It codes for CASRPAGGRINSPLHF.

The rearrangement links TRBV19 to TRBJ1-3; D gene ambiguous. The CDR3 contains 13 residues. V was cut by 7 bases and J by 1 base, with 8 bases left in between. Germline-derived CDR1 and CDR2 are LNHDA and SQIVND (reference sequence). The CDR3 bases are TGTGCCAGTAAGCCCAGGTCTGGAAACACCATATATTTT. It is translated as CASKPRSGNTIYF.

This chain uses TRBV11-1 with TRBJ2-7; TRBD1 might be the D (5 bases). The CDR3 covers 13 residues. Between the trimmed V and J ends, which lost 3 bases and 3 bases, there was a span of 9 bases. Germline-derived CDR1 and CDR2 are SGHAT and FQDESV (reference sequence). DNA of the CDR3: TGTGCCAGCAGCTTCCCAGGGAACTACGAGCAGTACTTC. Translating gives CASSFPGNYEQYF. Complete variable domain (other parts from reference TRBV11-1 and TRBJ2-7): EAEVAQSPRYKITEKSQAVAFWCDPISGHATLYWYRQILGQGPELLVQFQDESVVDDSQLPKDRFSAERLKGVDSTLKIQPAELGDSAMYLCASSFPGNYEQYFGPGTRLTVT.

The chain carries TRBV27 and TRBJ2-2; 13 bases are a match to TRBD2. The CDR3 loop spans 15 amino acids. The V segment lost 2 bases and the J segment 9 bases; nucleotides outside the gene matches: 3. CDR1 and CDR2 from the germline V gene are MNHEY and SMNVEV (reference sequence). DNA for the CDR3: TGTGCCAGCAGTTTAGGGACTAGCGGGAAAAGGGAGCTGTTTTTT. Translation gives CASSLGTSGKRELFF.